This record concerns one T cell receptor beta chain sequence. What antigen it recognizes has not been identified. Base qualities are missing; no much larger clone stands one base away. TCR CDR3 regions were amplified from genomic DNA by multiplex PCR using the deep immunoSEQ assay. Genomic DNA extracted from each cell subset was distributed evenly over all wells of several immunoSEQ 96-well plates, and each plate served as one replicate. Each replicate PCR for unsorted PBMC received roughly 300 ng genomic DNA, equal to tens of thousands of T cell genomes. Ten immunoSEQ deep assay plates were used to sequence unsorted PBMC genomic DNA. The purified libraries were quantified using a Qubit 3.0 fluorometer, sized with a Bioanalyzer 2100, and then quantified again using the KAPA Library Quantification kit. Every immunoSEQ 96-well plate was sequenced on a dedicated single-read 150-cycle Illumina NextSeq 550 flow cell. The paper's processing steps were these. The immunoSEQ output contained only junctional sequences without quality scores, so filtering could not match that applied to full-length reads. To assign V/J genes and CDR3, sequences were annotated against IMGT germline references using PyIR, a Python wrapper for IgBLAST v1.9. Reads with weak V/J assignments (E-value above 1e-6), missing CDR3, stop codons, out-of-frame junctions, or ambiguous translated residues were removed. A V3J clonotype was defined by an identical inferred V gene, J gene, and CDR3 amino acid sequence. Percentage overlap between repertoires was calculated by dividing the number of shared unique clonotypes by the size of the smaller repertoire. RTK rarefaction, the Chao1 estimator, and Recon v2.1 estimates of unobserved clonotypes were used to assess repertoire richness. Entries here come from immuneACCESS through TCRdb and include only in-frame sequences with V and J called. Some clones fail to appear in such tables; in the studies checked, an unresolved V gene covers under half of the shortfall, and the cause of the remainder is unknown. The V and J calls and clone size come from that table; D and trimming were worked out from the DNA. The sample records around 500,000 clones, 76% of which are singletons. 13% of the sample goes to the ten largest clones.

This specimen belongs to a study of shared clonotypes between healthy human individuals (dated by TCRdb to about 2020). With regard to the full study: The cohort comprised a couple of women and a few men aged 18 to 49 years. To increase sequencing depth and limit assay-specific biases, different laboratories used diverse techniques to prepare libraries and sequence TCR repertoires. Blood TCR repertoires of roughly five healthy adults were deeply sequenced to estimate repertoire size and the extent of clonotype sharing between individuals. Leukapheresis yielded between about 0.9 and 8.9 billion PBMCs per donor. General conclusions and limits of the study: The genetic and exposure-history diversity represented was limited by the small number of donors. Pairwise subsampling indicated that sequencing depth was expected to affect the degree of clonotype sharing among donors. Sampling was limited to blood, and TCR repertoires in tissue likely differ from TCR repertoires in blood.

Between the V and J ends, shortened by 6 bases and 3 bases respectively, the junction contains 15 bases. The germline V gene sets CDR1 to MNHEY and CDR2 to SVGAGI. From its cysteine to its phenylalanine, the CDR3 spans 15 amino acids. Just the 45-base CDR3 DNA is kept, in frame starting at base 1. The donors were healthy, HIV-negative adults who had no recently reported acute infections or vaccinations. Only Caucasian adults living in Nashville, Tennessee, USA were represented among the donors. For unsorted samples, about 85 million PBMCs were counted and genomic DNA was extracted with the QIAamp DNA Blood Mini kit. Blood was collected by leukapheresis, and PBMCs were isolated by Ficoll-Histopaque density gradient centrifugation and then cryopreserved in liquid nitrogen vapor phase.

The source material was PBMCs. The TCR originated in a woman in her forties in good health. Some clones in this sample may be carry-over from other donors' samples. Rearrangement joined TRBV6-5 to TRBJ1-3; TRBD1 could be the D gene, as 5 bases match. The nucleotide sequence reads TGTGCCAGCAGGCGGGACCCGGCTCGTGGAAACACCATATATTTT. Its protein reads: CASRRDPARGNTIYF.